The sequence of this T cell receptor beta chain was determined in a study of T cell repertoires in cytomegalovirus infection. This clonotype showed up many times. The antigen is not known. Study-level findings and limits: What dominated the ex vivo response were HLA-C-restricted CMV-specific TCR beta clonotypes.

Trimming took off 3 bases at V and 7 bases at J, with 9 bases between the two ends. Germline-derived CDR1 and CDR2 are SQVTM and ANQGSEA. The CDR3 has 11 amino acids. Each CDR3 protein is one row after TCRdb ran MiXCR on the reads. In the table there are some 130,000 distinct CDR3 sequences, about 10% of which are singletons. The chain has TRBV29-1 and TRBJ1-2; D gene ambiguous. The specimen sequenced was PBMCs. This TCR derives from a human donor in good health (CMV status not recorded). Some clones in this sample may be carry-over from other donors' samples. CDR3 loop: CSVEFGRGYTF. CDR3 in DNA: TGCAGCGTTGAGTTTGGTCGTGGCTACACCTTC. The variable domain in full, with the rest retrieved from reference TRBV29-1 and TRBJ1-2, is SAVISQKPSRDICQRGTSLTIQCQVDSQVTMMFWYRQQPGQSLTLIATANQGSEATYESGFVIDKFPISRPNLTFSTLTVSNMSPEDSSIYLCSVEFGRGYTFGSGTRLTVV.